The rows below give T cell receptor beta chains drawn from one sample of a study of T cell changes during pregnancy in multiple sclerosis. Sequencing was performed with immunoSEQ multiplex PCR; in TCRdb, only in-frame clones are kept and a portion is missing. The sample consists of about 60,000 clones, less than 95% of them appearing once. Sequences were derived from peripheral blood, sampled in the second trimester of pregnancy. The receptors were sampled from a female donor in good health, enrolled as a control in a pregnancy study. The CDR3 runs from the conserved cysteine through the conserved F or W. The D gene is left open where the match is weak. Clone size is not always given. Where it is, it says once, few, many or a class for expanded clones.

D,J,size,V,DNA,CDR3
TRBD1,TRBJ1-1,NA,TRBV4-1,TGCGCCAGCAGCCAACCGACAGGGGGCACTGAAGCTTTCTTT,CASSQPTGGTEAFF
NA,TRBJ2-7,NA,TRBV28,TGTGCCAGCAGTTCGTCCGGGCAGGGGTCCTACGAGCAGTACTTC,CASSSSGQGSYEQYF
NA,TRBJ1-5,few,TRBV4-1,TGCGCCAGCAGCCAAGCGGGGGGACATGCCTCGGGCAATCAGCCCCAGCATTTT,CASSQAGGHASGNQPQHF
TRBD1,TRBJ1-1,NA,TRBV13,TGTGCCAGCAGCCTCGAGGGACAGGGGGCGATTGAAGCTTTCTTT,CASSLEGQGAIEAFF
TRBD2,TRBJ2-1,NA,TRBV2,TGTGCCAGCAGTGTTAGCGGGTTTCCGGATGAGCAGTTCTTC,CASSVSGFPDEQFF
NA,TRBJ2-7,NA,TRBV18,TGTGCCAGCTCCCAAGGAGCTAGCAGACATGAGCAGTACTTC,CASSQGASRHEQYF
NA,TRBJ2-7,few,TRBV7-4,TGTGCCAGCAGCTTAGATGAGTACGAGCAGTACTTC,CASSLDEYEQYF
NA,TRBJ2-3,NA,TRBV14,TGTGCCAGCAGCCAAGTAAAATCAGGGGGGCATACGCAGTATTTT,CASSQVKSGGHTQYF
NA,TRBJ1-5,NA,TRBV19,TGTGCCAGTAGTATTGACGGGTCCAACAATCAGCCCCAGCATTTT,CASSIDGSNNQPQHF
TRBD1,TRBJ2-5,NA,TRBV5-8,TGTGCCAGCAGCGGACAGGGCGGAGAGACCCAGTACTTC,CASSGQGGETQYF
NA,TRBJ1-6,NA,TRBV6-1,TGTGCCAGCAGTGATGGGGCGGACTATAATTCACCCCTCCACTTT,CASSDGADYNSPLHF
NA,TRBJ2-3,once,TRBV4-1,TGCGCCAGCAGCCTCCCAGCGAGCACAGATACGCAGTATTTT,CASSLPASTDTQYF
TRBD1,TRBJ1-6,NA,TRBV5-1,TGCGCCAGCAGCTTGGCCGGACAGGAAAATTCACCCCTCCACTTT,CASSLAGQENSPLHF
TRBD2,TRBJ2-4,once,TRBV19,TGTGCTTGCGCCCCATGGGAGGGTGGCAAAAACATTCAGTACTTC,CACAPWEGGKNIQYF
NA,TRBJ2-7,NA,TRBV9,TGTGCCAGCAGCGTAGATTCAGGGCCGGGTTACGAGCAGTACTTC,CASSVDSGPGYEQYF
NA,TRBJ2-2,NA,TRBV5-1,TGCGCCAGCAGCTCCACACAAGCGGACGGGGAGCTGTTTTTT,CASSSTQADGELFF
NA,TRBJ1-1,once,TRBV5-8,TGTGCCAGCAGCCTAGAAGCTTTTGGAGGGACTGAAGCTTTCTTT,CASSLEAFGGTEAFF
NA,TRBJ1-2,NA,TRBV5-4,TGTGCCAGCAGCTTGGTGAGGGGGGGCGGCTACACCTTC,CASSLVRGGGYTF
NA,TRBJ1-1,NA,TRBV27,TGTGCCAGCAGTTTAAGCGGGCAGGGAAAGAACACTGAAGCTTTCTTT,CASSLSGQGKNTEAFF
NA,TRBJ1-1,NA,TRBV27,TGTGCCAGCAGTTTTCGGGGGGCAGGGAACACTGAAGCTTTCTTT,CASSFRGAGNTEAFF
NA,TRBJ2-7,once,TRBV27,TGTGCCAGCATTCCACAGGGTGCTGGGCTTTCCTACGAGCAGTACTTC,CASIPQGAGLSYEQYF
NA,TRBJ2-2,NA,TRBV15,TGTGCCACGAGGACAGAGAACACCGGGGAGCTGTTTTTT,CATRTENTGELFF
TRBD2,TRBJ2-7,NA,TRBV28,TGTGCCAGCAGTTCCCTCGGACTAGCGGGGGAGCAGTACTTC,CASSSLGLAGEQYF